This T cell receptor beta chain appears in the sequencing data of a study of spatial heterogeneity in lung cancer. Looking at the study overall: Mean representation of each unique TCR and UMI combination in the raw reads exceeded nine occurrences. Study results and caveats: Detection of ubiquitous tumor TCRs in blood was higher at resection than follow-up.

Germline assignment: CDR1 SGHTA and CDR2 FQGNSA. This CDR3 comprises 16 residues. The V and J ends lost 5 bases and 0 bases respectively, with 16 bases between them. This clonotype was seen repeatedly, ten times or more. No antigen is known for it. Time point of the sample: sample taken at primary tumor resection. Unsorted whole RNA of tumor, nontumor lung or frozen PBMC was sequenced. The donor group consisted of over 55 patients who had untreated, early-stage non-small cell lung cancer. From the 5' RACE reads, TCRdb called clonotypes with MiXCR, one entry per CDR3 protein. The sample lists more than 80,000 distinct CDR3 sequences; around 12% were seen once.

The origin of this receptor is a male donor with early-stage non-small cell lung cancer. The rearrangement joins TRBV7-2 to TRBJ2-5; D is possibly TRBD1 or TRBD2 (5 bases each). This specimen was PBMCs, taken at surgery. CDR3 sequence reads: CASSPGPSDHQETQYF. CDR3 DNA sequence: TGTGCCAGCAGCCCGGGGCCAAGCGACCACCAAGAGACCCAGTACTTC.